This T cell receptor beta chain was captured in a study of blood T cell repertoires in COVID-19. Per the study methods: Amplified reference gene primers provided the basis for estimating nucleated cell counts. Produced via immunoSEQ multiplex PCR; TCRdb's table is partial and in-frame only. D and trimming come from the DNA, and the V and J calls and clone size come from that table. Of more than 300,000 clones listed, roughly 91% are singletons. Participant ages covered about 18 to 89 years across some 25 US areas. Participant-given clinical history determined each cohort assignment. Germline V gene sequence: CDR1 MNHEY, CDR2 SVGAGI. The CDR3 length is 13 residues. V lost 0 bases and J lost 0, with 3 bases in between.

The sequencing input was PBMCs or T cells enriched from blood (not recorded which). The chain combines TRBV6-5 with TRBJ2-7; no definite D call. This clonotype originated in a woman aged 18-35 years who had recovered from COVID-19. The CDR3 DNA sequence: TGTGCCAGCAGTTACTCGTACTCCTACGAGCAGTACTTC. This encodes CASSYSYSYEQYF.